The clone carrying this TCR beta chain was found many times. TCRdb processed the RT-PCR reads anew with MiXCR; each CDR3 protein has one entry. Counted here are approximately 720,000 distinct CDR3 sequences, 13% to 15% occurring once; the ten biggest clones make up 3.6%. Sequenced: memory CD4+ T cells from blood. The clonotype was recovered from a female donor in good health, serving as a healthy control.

The CDR3 nucleotides are TGTGCCAGCAGCCCGACTACTAGCGGGAGAGATACGCAGTATTTT. Amino acids: CASSPTTSGRDTQYF. The chain joins TRBV4-2 to TRBJ2-3; TRBD2 aligns across 11 bases. The V gene end was trimmed by 4 bases and the J gene end by 5 bases; junction bases not matched to a gene: 5. CDR1 LGHNA and CDR2 YNFKEQ come from the germline V gene. The CDR3 has 15 amino acids.